This TCR beta chain stems from a study of cytomegalovirus exposure and HLA in healthy donors. Study conclusions and caveats: It was reported that TCR beta sequences correctly inferred the HLA-A and HLA-B alleles for most subjects. The authors later found TCR association rates varying by HLA locus, with DRB1 most and HLA-C fewest.

The germline CDR1 and CDR2 sequences are MNHNS and SASEGT. This CDR3 contains 14 residues. V lost 3 bases and J 2 bases, leaving 11 bases between the germline ends. Researchers ran the PCR with 60 Vbeta and 13 Jbeta primers. Some clones are missing from TCRdb's copy, which holds only in-frame ones; the method was immunoSEQ multiplex PCR. This sample has under 200,000 clones, with approximately 80% found just once. Worth noting for this clone: Its antigen remains unknown.

This receptor was identified in a man between 25 and 39 years old in good health and CMV-seronegative. The V call is TRBV6-1, the J call TRBJ2-7, with a weak D call TRBD1 (5 bases). The sequencing input was PBMCs. For the CDR3, the DNA is TGTGCCAGCAGTGATTGGGGCAGTACCTACGAGCAGTACTTC. This codes for CASSDWGSTYEQYF.